The present TCR beta chain was sequenced within a study of T cells after yellow fever vaccination. This clonotype has at least ten counts. Its antigen remains unknown. MiXCR was run by TCRdb on the 5' RACE reads, yielding one entry per CDR3 protein. Of about 230,000 distinct CDR3 sequences in the sample, 6% to 8% were seen once. Notes on the study in general: The secondary response was weaker, and its peak arrived faster, on day 5 versus 15.

Germline assignment: CDR1 SEHNR and CDR2 FQNEAQ (reference sequence). Trimming took 4 bases from V and 6 from J; bases not matched to a gene: 5. There are 15 residues in the CDR3. This TCR derives from a man aged 25 to 40 who received the YFV17D yellow fever vaccine. The chain uses TRBV7-9 and TRBJ2-4; 11 bases fit TRBD2. The sample here was CD4+ T cells sorted from PBMCs, taken on the day of the yellow fever booster vaccination. In nucleotides, the CDR3 is TGTGCCAGCAGCTCCTCGGGACTAGCGGTAAACATTCAGTACTTC. It yields the protein CASSSSGLAVNIQYF.